This TCR beta chain emerged from a study of OX40 agonist ivuxolimab in advanced cancers. Profiled with immunoSEQ multiplex PCR; TCRdb holds only in-frame clones, not every one. The data hold 75,000 to 80,000 clones, with about 82% observed a single time. This CDR3 spans 16 amino acids. J was trimmed by 1 base and V by 5 bases; bases with no gene match: 8. Per germline, CDR1 SGHRS and CDR2 YFSETQ. This TCR was sampled from an adult with an advanced solid tumor such as melanoma, head and neck, liver or kidney cancer. Sequenced here: CD4+ or CD8+ T cells sorted from blood, sampled in a trial of the OX40 agonist ivuxolimab. The rearrangement uses TRBV5-1 and TRBJ1-4, with 7 positions matching TRBD1. The CDR3 DNA is TGCGCCAGCAGGAACGGACAGGCGGAAACTAATGAAAAACTGTTTTTT. As protein: CASRNGQAETNEKLFF. The entire variable domain, with the rest obtained from reference TRBV5-1 and TRBJ1-4, is as follows: KAGVTQTPRYLIKTRGQQVTLSCSPISGHRSVSWYQQTPGQGLQFLFEYFSETQRNKGNFPGRFSGRQFSNSRSEMNVSTLELGDSALYLCASRNGQAETNEKLFFGSGTQLSVL.